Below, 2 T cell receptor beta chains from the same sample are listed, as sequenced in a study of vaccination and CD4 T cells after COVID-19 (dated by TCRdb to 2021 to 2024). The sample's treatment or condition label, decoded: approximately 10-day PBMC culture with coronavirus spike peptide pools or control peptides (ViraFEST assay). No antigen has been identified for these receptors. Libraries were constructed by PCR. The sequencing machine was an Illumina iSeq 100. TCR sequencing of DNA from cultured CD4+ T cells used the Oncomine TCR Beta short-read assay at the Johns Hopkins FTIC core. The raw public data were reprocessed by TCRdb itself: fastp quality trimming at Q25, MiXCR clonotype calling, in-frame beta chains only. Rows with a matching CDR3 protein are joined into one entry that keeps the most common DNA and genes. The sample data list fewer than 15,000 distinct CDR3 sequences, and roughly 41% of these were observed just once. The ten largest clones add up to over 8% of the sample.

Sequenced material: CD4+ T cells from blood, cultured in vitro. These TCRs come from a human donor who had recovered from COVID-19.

The CDR3 region has the DNA TGTGCCAGCAGCTTGAACCCCACGGGGGGCACTGAAGCTTTCTTT. Its translation: CASSLNPTGGTEAFF. V usage is TRBV5-6 and J usage is TRBJ1-1, with D tentatively TRBD1 (5 bases). Germline V gene sequence: CDR1 SGHDT, CDR2 YYEEEE. The V end lost 1 base, the J end lost 4 bases, and 14 bases lay between the germline ends. This CDR3 is 15 amino acids long.

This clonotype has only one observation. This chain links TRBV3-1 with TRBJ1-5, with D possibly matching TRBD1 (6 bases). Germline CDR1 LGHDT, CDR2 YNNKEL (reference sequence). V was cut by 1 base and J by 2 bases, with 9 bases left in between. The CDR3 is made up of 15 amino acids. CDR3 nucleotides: TGTGCCAGCAGCCAAGGGGCAGGGGGCAATCAGCCCCAGCATTTT. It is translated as CASSQGAGGNQPQHF. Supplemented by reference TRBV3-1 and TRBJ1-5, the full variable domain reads DTAVSQTPKYLVTQMGNDKSIKCEQNLGHDTMYWYKQDSKKFLKIMFSYNNKELIINETVPNRFSPKSPDKAHLNLHINSLELGDSAVYFCASSQGAGGNQPQHFGDGTRLSIL.